One sample yielded the 28 T cell receptor beta chains listed below, sequenced in a study of T cell repertoires in cytomegalovirus infection. Antigens of these TCRs are unknown. TCRdb called the reads again in MiXCR, with one record for every CDR3 protein. There are about 900,000 distinct CDR3 sequences in the sample; about a third occur only once, and 11% to 15% lies in the top ten. The source was cultured CD8+ T cells from PBMCs, collected from culture after CMV antigen stimulation. Receptors originate from a human donor in good health (CMV status not recorded). Some clones in this sample may be carry-over from other donors' samples.

This clonotype was counted a few times. V is TRBV6-5 and J is TRBJ2-3; weak D call: TRBD2 (6 bases). CDR3 size: 15 residues. The germline V gene encodes CDR1 MNHEY and CDR2 SVGAGI. V lost 5 bases and J 6 bases, leaving 18 bases between the germline ends. CDR3 in amino acids: CASSQGSGVQDTQYF. The CDR3 DNA follows: TGTGCCAGCAGTCAGGGTAGCGGTGTTCAGGATACGCAGTATTTT.

About this clonotype: This may come from a read error, since a much larger clone is one base off. The V and J genes are TRBV7-6 and TRBJ2-5; D might be TRBD2 (7 bases). This CDR3 has 14 residues. Between the trimmed V and J ends, which lost 6 bases and 5 bases, there was a span of 16 bases. Germline lookup yields CDR1 SGHVS and CDR2 FNYEAQ. For the CDR3, the DNA is TGTGCCAGCAGGCTGGGCGGGGGCCCTGAGACCCAGTACTTC. The encoded protein is CASRLGGGPETQYF. Full variable domain (outside the CDR3, taken from reference TRBV7-6 and TRBJ2-5): GAGVSQSPRYKVTKRGQDVALRCDPISGHVSLYWYRQALGQGPEFLTYFNYEAQQDKSGLPNDRFSAERPEGSISTLTIQRTEQRDSAMYRCASRLGGGPETQYFGPGTRLLVL.

The chain combines TRBV10-3 with TRBJ2-5, with 10 bases matching TRBD1. The CDR3 covers 14 residues. J gave up 1 base and V 10 bases, and 6 bases lay outside the gene matches. Germline V gives CDR1 ENHRY, CDR2 SYGVKD. The CDR3 loop reads CATGTGDSQETQYF. CDR3 bases: TGTGCCACCGGGACAGGGGACTCCCAAGAGACCCAGTACTTC.

This clonotype was seen repeatedly, ten times or more. This rearrangement joins TRBV7-8 to TRBJ1-4; TRBD1 is a possible D gene (5 bases). V lost 4 bases to trimming and J lost 5 bases, with 17 bases between them. The germline CDR1 and CDR2 sequences are SGHVS and FQNEAQ. The CDR3 sequence is 16 residues long. This CDR3 is CASSYDPTVKNEKLFF. The CDR3 DNA reads as TGTGCCAGCAGCTACGACCCGACAGTCAAGAATGAAAAACTGTTTTTT.

This clonotype was observed many times. The chain uses TRBV7-9 and TRBJ2-7; 7 bases map to TRBD1. Germline V gene lookup returns CDR1 SEHNR and CDR2 FQNEAQ (reference sequence). The CDR3 spans 18 residues. The V segment lost 1 base and the J segment 6 bases; nucleotides outside the gene matches: 18. CDR3 in amino acids: CASSLERGQVQSGLEQYF. In DNA, the CDR3 is TGTGCCAGCAGCTTAGAAAGGGGGCAGGTACAATCCGGACTCGAGCAGTACTTC.

The rearrangement joins TRBV9 to TRBJ2-3, with D possibly being TRBD2 (7 bases). Trimming cost V 0 bases and J 2 bases, with 16 bases left between them. CDR3 length: 17 amino acids. The germline CDR1 and CDR2 sequences are SGDLS and YYNGEE. The CDR3 protein is CASSVEGGGLPTDTQYF. DNA of the CDR3: TGTGCCAGCAGCGTAGAAGGCGGGGGCCTCCCCACAGATACGCAGTATTTT.

The chain couples TRBV6-1 to TRBJ1-1; tentatively, D is TRBD1 (6 bases). Trimming took off 7 bases at V and 2 bases at J, with 14 bases between the two ends. Germline V gene lookup returns CDR1 MNHNS and CDR2 SASEGT. CDR3 length: 14 amino acids. The CDR3 loop is CASNKQGVNTEAFF. The CDR3 DNA follows: TGTGCCAGCAACAAACAGGGAGTAAACACTGAAGCTTTCTTT.

This clonotype has only a few counts. The chain uses TRBV7-9 and TRBJ1-5, with D possibly TRBD1 on 5 matching bases. The V end lost 5 bases, the J end lost 3 bases, and 20 bases lay between the germline ends. Germline V gene lookup returns CDR1 SEHNR and CDR2 FQNEAQ (reference sequence). This CDR3 is 17 amino acids long. In DNA, the CDR3 is TGTGCCAGCAGCCCTAGGAGGGGTGGAGGGAACAATCAGCCCCAGCATTTT. It yields the protein CASSPRRGGGNNQPQHF.

The chain employs TRBV9 and TRBJ2-3, with 7 bases aligning to TRBD1. The CDR3 is made up of 16 amino acids. J gave up 5 bases and V 0 bases, and 9 bases lay outside the gene matches. Germline lookup yields CDR1 SGDLS and CDR2 YYNGEE. CDR3 nucleotide sequence: TGTGCCAGCAGCGTAGCCCCAGGGGGAAATGAAGATACGCAGTATTTT. Protein: CASSVAPGGNEDTQYF.

The chain carries TRBV27 and TRBJ2-1; D is perhaps TRBD1 or TRBD2 (5 bases each). Trimming removed 3 bases at V and 8 bases at J, with 20 bases between. CDR1 and CDR2 (germline): MNHEY, SMNVEV (reference sequence). The CDR3 runs to 16 residues. The CDR3 DNA follows: TGTGCCAGCAGTTTTAGGTCGGGGCCCTCGGGCGATGAGCAGTTCTTC. Protein sequence: CASSFRSGPSGDEQFF.

The genes are TRBV6-6 and TRBJ1-5; D is unresolved. CDR3 length: 16 residues. Trimming shortened V by 5 bases and J by 0 bases, and 14 bases separated the two germline ends. CDR1 and CDR2 from the germline V gene are MNHNY and SVGAGI (reference sequence). The CDR3 is CASSPGPAGSNQPQHF. CDR3 nucleotide sequence: TGTGCCAGCAGTCCTGGGCCAGCCGGTAGCAATCAGCCCCAGCATTTT.

V usage is TRBV6-2 or TRBV6-3 and J usage is TRBJ2-7; possible D gene TRBD1, 6 bases. This CDR3 is built from 15 residues. CDR1 is MNHEY, CDR2 SVGEGT, per germline. The V gene lost 4 bases and the J gene lost 0 bases, with 13 bases spanning the gap. The CDR3 region has the DNA TGTGCCAGCAGTTCCCCCGGGACATTCTCCTACGAGCAGTACTTC. It codes for CASSSPGTFSYEQYF.

This chain uses TRBV27 with TRBJ2-1, with 10 bases matching TRBD2. Per the germline V gene, CDR1 is MNHEY and CDR2 is SMNVEV (reference sequence). V lost 7 bases to trimming and J lost 7 bases; unmatched junction nucleotides: 7. This CDR3 has 14 amino acids. CDR3 amino acids: CASIAGGGVNEQFF. In DNA form, the CDR3 reads TGTGCCAGCATAGCGGGGGGAGGGGTGAATGAGCAGTTCTTC.

This clonotype has just a few counts. The gene calls are TRBV6-2 or TRBV6-3 and TRBJ2-1; D is possibly TRBD1 or TRBD2 (5 bases each). The CDR3 extends over 15 amino acids. V lost 6 bases and J lost 4, with 16 bases in between. The germline CDR1 and CDR2 sequences are MNHEY and SVGEGT. CDR3 DNA: TGTGCCAGCAGCTTACTCGGGGCCTTATACAATGAGCAGTTCTTC. Amino acids: CASSLLGALYNEQFF.

The rearrangement links TRBV6-1 to TRBJ2-7; no firm D call. There are 16 residues in the CDR3. From germline, CDR1 is MNHNS and CDR2 SASEGT. V lost 7 bases and J 4 bases, leaving 23 bases between the germline ends. This chain's CDR3 is CASNSRGFMDPYEQYV. DNA for the CDR3: TGTGCCAGCAATTCGCGCGGCTTTATGGACCCTTACGAGCAGTACGTC.

This clonotype has just a few counts. This rearrangement joins TRBV4-1 to TRBJ1-3; D is perhaps TRBD1 (6 bases). V gave up 4 bases and J gave up 8 bases, with 21 bases separating them. CDR3 length: 16 amino acids. Germline CDR1 is MGHRA and CDR2 is YSYEKL. CDR3 DNA sequence: TGCGCCAGCAGCCCCCCCGGCGGGAGGCGGACAGACACCATATATTTT. Translated, it gives CASSPPGGRRTDTIYF.

The CDR3 DNA reads as TGTGCCAGTAGTATAGGGGGTAGCGGGGGAGTCTACGAGCAGTACTTC. Translated: CASSIGGSGGVYEQYF. The genes are TRBV19 and TRBJ2-7, with 9 bases that match TRBD2. V lost 1 base, J lost 3 bases, and 7 bases stayed unmatched. The CDR3 length is 16 residues. CDR1 is LNHDA and CDR2 is SQIVND in the germline V gene (reference sequence).

Concerning this clonotype itself: A clone one base away is much larger, so this may be a read error. V usage is TRBV7-2 and J usage is TRBJ1-5, with D maybe TRBD2 (5 bases). Gene TRBJ2-3 matches the end of the DNA better, so the J call may be wrong. The CDR3 extends over 14 amino acids. Germline CDR1 SGHTA, CDR2 FQGNSA. The CDR3 here is CASSLYDYNQPQYF. CDR3 bases: TGTGCCAGCAGCTTATATGACTACAATCAGCCCCAGTATTTT.

This clonotype was recorded only once. The chain employs TRBV12-3 or TRBV12-4 and TRBJ1-3, with a weak D call TRBD1 (5 bases). CDR3 length: 15 residues. Trimming cost V 5 bases and J 0 bases, with 11 bases left between them. The CDR3 reads CASSAGRDSGNTIYF. The CDR3 DNA sequence: TGTGCCAGCAGTGCAGGCAGGGACTCTGGAAACACCATATATTTT.

The genes are TRBV7-6 and TRBJ2-1; D call uncertain. Between the trimmed V and J ends, which lost 6 bases and 0 bases, there was a span of 12 bases. CDR1 and CDR2 (germline): SGHVS, FNYEAQ. The CDR3 has 15 amino acids. The CDR3 loop is CASSLFTSSYNEQFF. The CDR3 nucleotides are TGTGCCAGCAGTCTCTTCACGAGCTCCTACAATGAGCAGTTCTTC.

CDR3 region: CASSPLRAGGTGELFF. The CDR3 nucleotides are TGTGCCAGCAGCCCCTTAAGAGCGGGGGGGACCGGGGAGCTGTTTTTT. The V call is TRBV27, the J call TRBJ2-2; 10 nucleotides line up with TRBD2. The CDR3 totals 16 residues. Germline CDR1 reads MNHEY; CDR2 reads SMNVEV (reference sequence). Unmatched junction bases numbered 9, after V lost 6 bases and J lost 5 bases.

This clonotype was detected once. This could be a read error, since a much larger clone is one nucleotide away. The V gene is TRBV7-8, the J gene TRBJ1-5, with a weak D call TRBD1 (6 bases). The CDR3 runs to 14 residues. Germline loops: CDR1 SGHVS, CDR2 FQNEAQ. The CDR3 reads CVSSLTQGREPQHF. Written as DNA, the CDR3 is TGTGTCAGCAGCTTAACCCAGGGGCGTGAGCCCCAGCATTTT.

The genes are TRBV11-2 and TRBJ2-1; 12 bases match TRBD1. After removal of 3 bases from V and 8 bases from J, the junction contained 8 bases not matched to a gene. The CDR3 contains 16 residues. The germline gives CDR1 SGHAT, CDR2 FQNNGV. CDR3 loop: CASSLYPRDRGHEQFF. The DNA for the CDR3 is TGTGCCAGCAGCTTGTACCCAAGGGACAGGGGGCATGAGCAGTTCTTC. Full variable domain (rest looked up from reference TRBV11-2 and TRBJ2-1): EAGVAQSPRYKIIEKRQSVAFWCNPISGHATLYWYQQILGQGPKLLIQFQNNGVVDDSQLPKDRFSAERLKGVDSTLKIQPAKLEDSAVYLCASSLYPRDRGHEQFFGPGTRLTVL.

The rearrangement links TRBV19 to TRBJ1-1, with D hard to call. The V gene lost 2 bases and the J gene lost 7 bases, with 8 bases spanning the gap. The CDR3 runs 12 residues. Germline V CDR1 and CDR2: LNHDA, SQIVND (reference sequence). The chain's CDR3 is CASSILWGEAFF. The CDR3, as DNA: TGTGCCAGTAGTATATTGTGGGGTGAAGCTTTCTTT.

This clonotype was counted ten times or more. V usage is TRBV12-3 or TRBV12-4 and J usage is TRBJ1-5; 7 nucleotides match TRBD1. The CDR3 has 13 amino acids. V lost 5 bases and J lost 7; bases outside the gene matches: 5. CDR3 DNA sequence: TGTGCCAGCAGTCGGGGGGACAGACAGCCCCAGCATTTT. This sequence encodes CASSRGDRQPQHF.

The V call is TRBV12-3 or TRBV12-4, the J call TRBJ1-1, with D tentatively TRBD1 (5 bases). Trimming took 7 bases from V and 3 from J, leaving 24 bases between them. This CDR3 is 17 amino acids long. In DNA, the CDR3 is TGTGCCAGCAATTTTAGGGGCAGGGATGGAGGGGACACTGAAGCTTTCTTT. Its protein is CASNFRGRDGGDTEAFF.

In this sample, this clonotype turned up a few times. The genes are TRBV18 and TRBJ1-1, with a tentative D call TRBD1 (5 bases). The germline V gene has CDR1 KGHSH and CDR2 LQKENI. CDR3 length: 13 amino acids. This chain's CDR3 is CLGRGSGDTEAFF. CDR3 nucleotide sequence: TGTTTGGGGAGGGGCTCTGGGGACACTGAAGCTTTCTTT.

Details on this clonotype: One end of the junction fails to match germline, which may point to a read error. V is TRBV12-5 and J is TRBJ2-1, with unresolved D. CDR1 is LGHNT, CDR2 FRNRAP, per germline. The CDR3 totals 15 residues. The CDR3 bases are TGTGCTAGAGGTTTGGGTTTTAACTCCTACAATGAGCAGTTCTTC. Translating it yields CARGLGFNSYNEQFF.